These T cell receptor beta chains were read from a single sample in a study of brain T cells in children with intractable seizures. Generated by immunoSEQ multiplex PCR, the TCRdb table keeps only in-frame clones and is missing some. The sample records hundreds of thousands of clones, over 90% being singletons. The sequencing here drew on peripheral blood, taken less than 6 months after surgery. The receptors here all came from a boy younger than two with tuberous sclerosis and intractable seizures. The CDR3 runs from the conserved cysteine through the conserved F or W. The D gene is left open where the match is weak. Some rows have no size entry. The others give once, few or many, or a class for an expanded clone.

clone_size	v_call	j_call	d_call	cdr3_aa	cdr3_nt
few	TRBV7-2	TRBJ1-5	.	CASSFGQINQPQHF	TGTGCCAGCAGCTTCGGACAGATCAATCAGCCCCAGCATTTT
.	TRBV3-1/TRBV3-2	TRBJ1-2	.	CASSQGGYGYTF	TGTGCCAGCAGCCAAGGCGGATATGGCTACACCTTC
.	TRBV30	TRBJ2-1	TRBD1	CAWSGGGGRVYNEQFF	TGTGCCTGGAGTGGAGGGGGCGGCCGAGTCTACAATGAGCAGTTCTTC
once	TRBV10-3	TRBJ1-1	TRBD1	CAAQQGGTEAFF	TGTGCCGCCCAACAGGGGGGGACTGAAGCTTTCTTT
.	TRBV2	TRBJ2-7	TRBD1	CASSGQGNEQYF	TGTGCCAGCAGCGGACAGGGGAACGAGCAGTACTTC
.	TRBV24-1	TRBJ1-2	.	CATSDSGGIYGYTF	TGTGCCACCAGTGATTCGGGGGGGATTTATGGCTACACCTTC
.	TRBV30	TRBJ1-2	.	CAWSVGQGRHGYTF	TGTGCCTGGAGTGTCGGGCAGGGCCGGCATGGCTACACCTTC
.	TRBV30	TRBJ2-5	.	CAWSVGGGGETQYF	TGTGCCTGGAGTGTAGGGGGGGGTGGAGAGACCCAGTACTTC
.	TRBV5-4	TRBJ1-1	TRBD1	CASSFRDRTEAFF	TGTGCCAGCAGCTTTCGGGACAGGACTGAAGCTTTCTTT
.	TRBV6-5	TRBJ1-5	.	CATHPGPRNQPQHF	TGTGCCACCCATCCCGGACCCCGCAATCAGCCCCAGCATTTT
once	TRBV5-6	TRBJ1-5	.	CASSLGDTQAHF	TGTGCCAGCAGCCTGGGGGACACCCAGGCGCATTTT
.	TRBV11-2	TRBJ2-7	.	CASSFNDPGIFPRYF	TGTGCCAGCAGCTTCAACGATCCGGGAATCTTTCCGAGGTACTTC
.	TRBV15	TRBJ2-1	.	CATSRDLARNEQFF	TGTGCCACCAGCAGAGATCTAGCGCGCAATGAGCAGTTCTTC
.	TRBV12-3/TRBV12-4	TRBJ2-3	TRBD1	CASRTGGTDTQYF	TGTGCCAGCCGGACAGGGGGGACAGATACGCAGTATTTT
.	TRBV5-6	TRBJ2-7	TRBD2	CASSLIRSGTNYEQYF	TGTGCCAGCAGCTTGATTCGTAGCGGGACAAACTACGAGCAGTACTTC
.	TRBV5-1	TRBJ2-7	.	CASSLPHTYEQYF	TGCGCCAGCAGCTTGCCACATACCTACGAGCAGTACTTC
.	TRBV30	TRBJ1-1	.	CAWSVRGTALNTEAFF	TGTGCCTGGAGTGTACGGGGGACCGCGTTGAACACTGAAGCTTTCTTT
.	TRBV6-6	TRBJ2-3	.	CASSYSSLGNTQYF	TGTGCCAGCAGTTACAGCAGCCTTGGGAATACGCAGTATTTT
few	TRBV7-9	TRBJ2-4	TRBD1	CASSLERGRSLIQYF	TGTGCCAGCAGCTTAGAGAGGGGGCGAAGCTTAATTCAGTACTTC
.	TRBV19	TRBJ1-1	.	CASSLPVTGIGRMNTEAFF	TGTGCCAGTAGTCTCCCGGTGACAGGTATCGGTCGAATGAACACTGAAGCTTTCTTT
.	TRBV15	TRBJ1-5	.	CATYTGSNQPQHF	TGTGCCACCTATACAGGGAGCAATCAGCCCCAGCATTTT
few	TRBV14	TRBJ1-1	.	CASSQDLPGNRLSTEAFF	TGTGCCAGCAGCCAAGATCTGCCAGGAAATAGGTTGAGCACTGAAGCTTTCTTT
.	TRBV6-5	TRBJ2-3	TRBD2	CASRAGLTDTQYF	TGTGCCAGCAGGGCGGGACTAACAGATACGCAGTATTTT
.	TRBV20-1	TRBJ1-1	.	CSARDLREAFF	TGCAGTGCTAGAGATCTAAGGGAAGCTTTCTTT
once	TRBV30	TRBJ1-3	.	CAWRPGPSSGNTIYF	TGTGCCTGGAGACCAGGACCGAGCTCTGGAAACACCATATATTTT
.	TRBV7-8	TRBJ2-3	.	CASSLPATYPLSTDTQYF	TGTGCCAGCAGCTTACCGGCTACATATCCCCTTAGCACAGATACGCAGTATTTT
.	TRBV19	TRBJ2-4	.	CASSMAPKLWGRENIQYF	TGTGCCAGTAGTATGGCCCCTAAGTTGTGGGGGCGCGAAAACATTCAGTACTTC
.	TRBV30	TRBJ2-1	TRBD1	CACHRDRVHNEQFF	TGTGCCTGTCACCGGGACAGAGTACACAATGAGCAGTTCTTC
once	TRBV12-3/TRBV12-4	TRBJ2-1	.	CASTLYNEQFF	TGTGCCAGCACCCTCTACAATGAGCAGTTCTTC
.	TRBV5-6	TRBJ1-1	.	CASSWGRMNTEAFF	TGTGCCAGCAGCTGGGGCAGGATGAACACTGAAGCTTTCTTT
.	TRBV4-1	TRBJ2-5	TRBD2	CASSRRGTSRFEETQYF	TGCGCCAGCAGCCGCCGAGGGACTAGCAGGTTTGAAGAGACCCAGTACTTC
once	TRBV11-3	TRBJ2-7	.	CASSLDGLGQVGYEQYF	TGTGCCAGCAGCTTAGATGGCTTGGGGCAGGTGGGCTACGAGCAGTACTTC
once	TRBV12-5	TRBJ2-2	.	CASGLVGASGELFF	TGTGCTAGTGGTTTGGTAGGAGCGTCCGGGGAGCTGTTTTTT
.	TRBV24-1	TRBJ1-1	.	CATSDGHTEAFF	TGTGCCACCAGTGATGGTCACACTGAAGCTTTCTTT
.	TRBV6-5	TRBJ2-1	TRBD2	CASSYRLAVHEQFF	TGTGCCAGCAGTTACCGGCTAGCGGTTCATGAGCAGTTCTTC
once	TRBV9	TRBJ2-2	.	CASSGRQRSNTGELFF	TGTGCCAGCAGCGGACGACAGAGATCGAACACCGGGGAGCTGTTTTTT
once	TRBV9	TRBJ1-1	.	CASSVGGGQMNTEAFF	TGTGCCAGCAGCGTGGGAGGGGGGCAGATGAACACTGAAGCTTTCTTT
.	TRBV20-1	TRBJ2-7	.	CSANLWEQYF	TGCAGTGCTAACTTGTGGGAGCAGTACTTC
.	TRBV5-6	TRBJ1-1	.	CASSLAGRTEAFF	TGTGCCAGCAGCTTGGCCGGCCGGACTGAAGCTTTCTTT
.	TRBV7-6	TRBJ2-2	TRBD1	CASSLDRDGSGELFF	TGTGCCAGCAGCCTAGACAGGGATGGATCCGGGGAGCTGTTTTTT
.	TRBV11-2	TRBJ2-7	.	CASSFGGPYYEQYF	TGTGCCAGCAGCTTTGGGGGGCCGTACTACGAGCAGTACTTC
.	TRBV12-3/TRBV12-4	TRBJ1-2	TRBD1	CASSPQGYGYTF	TGTGCCAGCAGTCCACAGGGGTATGGCTACACCTTC
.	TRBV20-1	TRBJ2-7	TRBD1	CSPGQVVQYF	TGCAGTCCGGGACAGGTGGTGCAGTACTTC
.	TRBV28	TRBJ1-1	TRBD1	CASRPGQGLGNTEAFF	TGTGCCAGCAGACCGGGACAGGGCCTTGGGAACACTGAAGCTTTCTTT